This T cell receptor (beta chain) was recovered during a study of cytomegalovirus exposure and HLA in healthy donors. Study-wide findings and caveats: Some public TCRs appeared in many individuals, while most sequences were rare. There was a cluster of highly shared sequence variants that was likely a sequencing artifact.

PCR amplification relied on 60 Vbeta primers (plus 13 Jbeta primers). The protocol was immunoSEQ multiplex PCR, while the TCRdb copy is restricted to in-frame clones and leaves out a portion. The data contain 140,000 or so clones, around 80% of them singletons. Concerning this clone itself: What it binds is unknown.

The trim removed 4 bases at V and 4 bases at J, leaving 5 bases unmatched. The germline V gene encodes CDR1 MGHRA and CDR2 YSYEKL. The CDR3 extends over 14 amino acids. This TCR was sampled from a man in his forties in good health and CMV-seronegative. The chain combines TRBV4-1 with TRBJ1-1; TRBD1 agrees at 8 bases. The sequencing sample was made of PBMCs. DNA for the CDR3: TGCGCCAGCAGCCCCCGGACAGGGCTCACTGAAGCTTTCTTT. Amino acids: CASSPRTGLTEAFF.